The next 31 T cell receptor beta chains were all read from a single sample in a study of long-term antiretroviral therapy in people with HIV. Running of the v3.0 immunoSEQ assay took place at survey level. Using immunoSEQ multiplex PCR, the repertoire was profiled, and TCRdb retains in-frame clones only, with some absent. The table records 20,000 to 25,000 clones, around 87% of them present only once. The sequencing here drew on unsorted PBMCs, taken 2.6 years after starting antiretroviral therapy. Receptors originate from a woman aged 50 to 60 with HIV.

V and J are TRBV19 and TRBJ2-3; D may correspond to TRBD1 or TRBD2 (6 bases each). This CDR3 is built from 15 residues. V shed 6 bases and J shed 0 bases, with 13 bases lying between them. Germline V gene sequence: CDR1 LNHDA, CDR2 SQIVND (reference sequence). In DNA form, the CDR3 reads TGTGCCAGTAGAATGATAGGGGGGAGCACAGATACGCAGTATTTT. Translating gives CASRMIGGSTDTQYF.

J is TRBJ1-1 and V is TRBV19; D gene unclear. The CDR3 has 12 amino acids. In germline, CDR1 is LNHDA, CDR2 SQIVND (reference sequence). Trimming left V 3 bases short and J 4 bases short, with 6 bases between. The CDR3 loop reads CASSISITEAFF. The DNA of the CDR3 is TGTGCCAGTAGTATTTCTATCACTGAAGCTTTCTTT.

The genes are TRBV5-4 and TRBJ2-1; 10 bases map to TRBD2. The CDR3 runs 16 residues. With V trimmed by 1 base and J by 7 bases, 8 bases remained unmatched. The germline gives CDR1 SGHNT, CDR2 YYREEE (reference sequence). The CDR3 DNA reads TGTGCCAGCAGCTTGAAGCGGGAGGGAGGGTTTAATGAGCAGTTCTTC. Translated: CASSLKREGGFNEQFF. The complete variable domain, with remaining parts taken from reference TRBV5-4 and TRBJ2-1, reads ETGVTQSPTHLIKTRGQQVTLRCSSQSGHNTVSWYQQALGQGPQFIFQYYREEENGRGNFPPRFSGLQFPNYSSELNVNALELDDSALYLCASSLKREGGFNEQFFGPGTRLTVL.

The V and J genes are TRBV10-3 and TRBJ2-3; 12 bases are shared with TRBD2. With 7 bases clipped from V and 5 bases from J, the junction kept 7 bases outside the gene matches. This CDR3 spans 15 amino acids. Germline assignment: CDR1 ENHRY and CDR2 SYGVKD. As DNA, the CDR3 is TGTGCCATCACCCCGGGACTAGCGGGCGTAGATACGCAGTATTTT. Translating gives CAITPGLAGVDTQYF.

This clone was picked up one time. The rearrangement uses TRBV7-8 and TRBJ2-7; D is perhaps TRBD2 (5 bases). V was trimmed by 5 bases and J by 0 bases, leaving 11 bases between them. CDR1 and CDR2 (germline): SGHVS, FQNEAQ. The CDR3 is 14 residues long. The CDR3 loop reads CASSVGGASYEQYF. CDR3 DNA: TGTGCCAGCAGCGTAGGAGGTGCCTCCTACGAGCAGTACTTC.

About this clone itself: One end of the junction is discordant with germline, which a read error may explain. The chain employs TRBV7-2 and TRBJ2-3; a weak D match, TRBD1 (5 bases). There are 15 residues in the CDR3. CDR1 and CDR2 from the germline V gene are SGHTA and FQGNSA. The DNA of the CDR3 is TGTGCCAGCAGCTTAGACTGGGTGGCTACAGGTACGCAGTATTTT. This sequence encodes CASSLDWVATGTQYF.

In this sample, this clone turned up once. The rearrangement links TRBV2 to TRBJ2-7; TRBD1 agrees at 7 bases. There are 15 residues in the CDR3. V shed 4 bases and J 5 bases; nucleotides not matched to a gene: 11. From germline, CDR1 is SNHLY and CDR2 FYNNEI. The chain's CDR3 is CASSGAQGLGDEQYF. DNA for the CDR3: TGTGCCAGCAGTGGAGCACAGGGGTTGGGTGACGAGCAGTACTTC.

The rearrangement links TRBV27 to TRBJ2-3; 10 nucleotides align to TRBD2. Germline CDR1 and CDR2: MNHEY and SMNVEV (reference sequence). Unmatched junction bases numbered 14, after V lost 8 bases and J lost 0 bases. CDR3 length: 18 amino acids. The CDR3 sequence is CASASPAGGPTSTDTQYF. In nucleotides, the CDR3 is TGTGCCAGCGCCTCTCCAGCGGGAGGGCCCACAAGCACAGATACGCAGTATTTT.

This clone was observed once. The chain carries TRBV5-1 and TRBJ2-2; possibly TRBD2 for D (5 bases). Germline V CDR1 and CDR2: SGHRS, YFSETQ. The CDR3 has 15 residues. V lost 3 bases, J lost 3 bases, and 12 bases lay in between. CDR3 residues: CASSSNRGDTGELFF. The CDR3 DNA is TGCGCCAGCAGCTCTAACCGGGGTGACACCGGGGAGCTGTTTTTT.

CDR3 nucleotide sequence: TGTGCCAGCAGCTCCGGACAGGGGCAGCAGTTCTTC. Residues: CASSSGQGQQFF. The J gene is TRBJ2-1, the V gene TRBV5-6; 9 bases align to TRBD1. Trimming took 3 bases from V and 11 from J; bases not matched to a gene: 3. There are 12 residues in the CDR3. Germline V CDR1 and CDR2: SGHDT, YYEEEE.

A few counts support this clone. V is TRBV7-9 and J is TRBJ2-7; 8 positions agree with TRBD2. Germline CDR1 reads SEHNR; CDR2 reads FQNEAQ (reference sequence). Trimming at V came to 1 base and at J to 4 bases, leaving 12 bases not matched to a gene. The CDR3 totals 17 residues. The CDR3 DNA reads TGTGCCAGCAGCTTAGATGTTGTTGCGGGAGGCTATTACGAGCAGTACTTC. Translating gives CASSLDVVAGGYYEQYF.

The gene calls are TRBV30 and TRBJ2-5; D uncertain. Between the trimmed V and J ends, which lost 0 bases and 4 bases, there was a span of 3 bases. Germline CDR1 GTSNPN, CDR2 SVGIG (reference sequence). The CDR3 is 11 amino acids. For the CDR3, the DNA is TGTGCCTGGAGTGTCGGAGAGACCCAGTACTTC. Translation gives CAWSVGETQYF.

The CDR3 DNA sequence: TGCAGCGTTGAAGAAAGACAGGGGACGACCTACGAGCAGTACTTC. It is translated as CSVEERQGTTYEQYF. The genes are TRBV29-1 and TRBJ2-7; 8 nucleotides agree with TRBD1. CDR3 length: 15 residues. V gave up 0 bases and J gave up 2 bases; unmatched junction bases: 6. Looked up from germline, CDR1 is SQVTM and CDR2 is ANQGSEA.

The rearrangement uses TRBV27 and TRBJ2-3; a weak D match, TRBD2 (6 bases). Germline CDR1 MNHEY, CDR2 SMNVEV (reference sequence). The CDR3 is made up of 14 amino acids. The V gene lost 2 bases and the J gene lost 0 bases, with 6 bases spanning the gap. CDR3 bases: TGTGCCAGCAGTTTAGCGGGAAGCACAGATACGCAGTATTTT. This sequence encodes CASSLAGSTDTQYF.

V is TRBV11-3 and J is TRBJ2-1, with TRBD2 identical over 7 bases. This CDR3 is built from 17 residues. With 5 bases clipped from V and 6 bases from J, the junction kept 16 bases outside the gene matches. Germline CDR1 and CDR2: SGHNT and YENEEA. The CDR3 is CASSPGIGLVRGNEQFF. The CDR3 nucleotides read TGTGCCAGCAGCCCTGGAATCGGACTAGTTCGCGGCAATGAGCAGTTCTTC.

The chain carries TRBV19 and TRBJ2-1; tentative D call: TRBD2 (6 bases). Trimming shortened V by 6 bases and J by 0 bases, and 12 bases separated the two germline ends. Germline V gives CDR1 LNHDA, CDR2 SQIVND (reference sequence). The CDR3 loop spans 15 amino acids. The CDR3: CASRMDGSSYNEQFF. DNA of the CDR3: TGTGCCAGTAGGATGGACGGGAGCTCCTACAATGAGCAGTTCTTC. Full variable domain (outside the CDR3, taken from reference TRBV19 and TRBJ2-1): DGGITQSPKYLFRKEGQNVTLSCEQNLNHDAMYWYRQDPGQGLRLIYYSQIVNDFQKGDIAEGYSVSREKKESFPLTVTSAQKNPTAFYLCASRMDGSSYNEQFFGPGTRLTVL.

This sequence joins TRBV5-1 and TRBJ2-3; a weak D match, TRBD1 (6 bases). Germline CDR1 is SGHRS and CDR2 is YFSETQ. This CDR3 spans 15 amino acids. V was pared by 3 bases and J by 0 bases, with 11 bases between. The CDR3 loop is CASSYDRTSTDTQYF. As DNA, the CDR3 is TGCGCCAGCAGCTACGACAGGACGAGCACAGATACGCAGTATTTT.

The chain joins TRBV6-1 to TRBJ1-4; D uncertain. The V end lost 8 bases, the J end lost 6 bases, and 4 bases lay between the germline ends. Germline lookup yields CDR1 MNHNS and CDR2 SASEGT. The CDR3 has 10 amino acids. DNA of the CDR3: TGTGCCAGCCACGATGAAAAACTGTTTTTT. Its translation is CASHDEKLFF.

The chain couples TRBV5-5 to TRBJ1-1, with D perhaps TRBD1 (5 bases). Germline CDR1 is SGHKS and CDR2 is YYEKEE (reference sequence). The CDR3 spans 13 residues. The ends were cut back, 0 bases at V and 7 bases at J, with 10 bases in the middle. CDR3 in DNA: TGTGCCAGCAGCTTGGTGGAGGGGATTGAAGCTTTCTTT. It specifies CASSLVEGIEAFF.

V and J are TRBV28 and TRBJ1-4; TRBD1 matches at 8 bases. J lost 4 bases, V lost 5 bases, and 12 bases had no gene match. CDR3 length equals 17 residues. Per the germline V gene, CDR1 is MDHEN and CDR2 is SYDVKM. The CDR3 is CASSTGTGQFFNEKLFF. Here the CDR3 DNA reads TGTGCCAGCAGTACCGGGACAGGACAATTCTTTAATGAAAAACTGTTTTTT.

The chain is built from TRBV2 and TRBJ2-7; TRBD1 matches 11 bases. The CDR3 extends over 16 amino acids. CDR1 and CDR2 from the germline V gene are SNHLY and FYNNEI. Germline trimming cut 6 bases from V and 0 bases from J; bases unmatched to any gene: 7. The CDR3 sequence is CASSGTGGIISYEQYF. Here the CDR3 DNA reads TGTGCCAGCAGCGGGACAGGGGGAATAATCTCCTACGAGCAGTACTTC. Complete variable domain (other parts from reference TRBV2 and TRBJ2-7): EPEVTQTPSHQVTQMGQEVILRCVPISNHLYFYWYRQILGQKVEFLVSFYNNEISEKSEIFDDQFSVERPDGSNFTLKIRSTKLEDSAMYFCASSGTGGIISYEQYFGPGTRLTVT.

The chain is built from TRBV19 and TRBJ2-1; D is unresolved. Germline assignment: CDR1 LNHDA and CDR2 SQIVND (reference sequence). V was pared by 0 bases and J by 7 bases, with 31 bases between. This CDR3 has 21 residues. The CDR3 DNA follows: TGTGCCAGTAGTATAGATTTTCTCCCCCTAAAGCGATCGGTCGGGCGGAATGAGCAGTTCTTC. It encodes CASSIDFLPLKRSVGRNEQFF.

J is TRBJ2-3 and V is TRBV27; 7 bases are a match to TRBD2. The V segment lost 10 bases and the J segment 6 bases; nucleotides outside the gene matches: 10. The CDR3 is made up of 13 amino acids. Germline V gene data show CDR1 as MNHEY and CDR2 as SMNVEV (reference sequence). The CDR3 reads CATRRAGPDTQYF. CDR3 bases: TGTGCCACCCGGAGAGCGGGACCGGATACGCAGTATTTT.

The J gene is TRBJ2-7, the V gene TRBV7-9; unclear D gene. The germline V and J ends were trimmed by 4 bases and 2 bases, with 6 bases remaining between them. Germline V gives CDR1 SEHNR, CDR2 FQNEAQ (reference sequence). The CDR3 covers 12 residues. DNA for the CDR3: TGTGCCAGCAGCTCGGCCACCTACGAGCAGTACTTC. Protein sequence: CASSSATYEQYF.

The chain recombines TRBV5-8 with TRBJ2-1; no clear D. CDR3 length: 11 residues. CDR1 and CDR2 from the germline V gene are SGHTS and YDEGEE. The germline V and J ends were trimmed by 4 bases and 3 bases, with 2 bases remaining between them. CDR3: CASSDYNEQFF. DNA for the CDR3: TGTGCCAGCAGCGACTACAATGAGCAGTTCTTC.

The V gene is TRBV19, the J gene TRBJ2-7; TRBD2 might be the D (6 bases). The V end lost 5 bases, the J end lost 4 bases, and 18 bases lay between the germline ends. This CDR3 comprises 15 residues. Per germline, CDR1 LNHDA and CDR2 SQIVND (reference sequence). CDR3 in DNA: TGTGCCAGTAGTTGGGCCCCTGGGACTGGTTACGAGCAGTACTTC. Translated, it gives CASSWAPGTGYEQYF. The full variable domain, with the rest looked up from reference TRBV19 and TRBJ2-7, is DGGITQSPKYLFRKEGQNVTLSCEQNLNHDAMYWYRQDPGQGLRLIYYSQIVNDFQKGDIAEGYSVSREKKESFPLTVTSAQKNPTAFYLCASSWAPGTGYEQYFGPGTRLTVT.

The chain has TRBV29-1 and TRBJ1-4; D uncertain. Germline values: CDR1 SQVTM, CDR2 ANQGSEA. Trimming took off 4 bases at V and 8 bases at J, with 8 bases between the two ends. The CDR3 sequence is 11 residues long. For the CDR3, the DNA is TGCAGCGTTGGACTAGGGGAAAAACTGTTTTTT. This translates into CSVGLGEKLFF.

V is TRBV20-1 and J is TRBJ1-2; D gene ambiguous. The germline V and J ends were trimmed by 0 bases and 7 bases, with 6 bases remaining between them. Germline-derived CDR1 and CDR2 are DFQATT and SNEGSKA (reference sequence). CDR3 size: 11 residues. The CDR3 nucleotides are TGCAGTGCTAGAGATGAGGGTGGCTACACCTTC. This encodes CSARDEGGYTF.

Only a few counts were recorded for this clone. This chain joins TRBV5-1 and TRBJ2-6; D not certain. The ends were cut back, 4 bases at V and 0 bases at J, with 20 bases in the middle. The CDR3 has 19 amino acids. Germline lookup yields CDR1 SGHRS and CDR2 YFSETQ. The CDR3 loop reads CASSLGMPGVRSGANVLTF. As DNA, the CDR3 is TGCGCCAGCAGCCTGGGTATGCCAGGCGTACGCTCTGGGGCCAACGTCCTGACTTTC.

The rearrangement uses TRBV7-3 and TRBJ2-2, with D hard to call. The CDR3 loop spans 12 amino acids. Trimming took off 2 bases at V and 6 bases at J, with 4 bases between the two ends. CDR1 and CDR2 from the germline V gene are SGHTA and FQGTGA. Written as DNA, the CDR3 is TGTGCCAGCAGCTTATTTCCCGGGGAGCTGTTTTTT. As protein: CASSLFPGELFF.

V and J are TRBV5-4 and TRBJ2-1; 11 bases align to TRBD1. V was clipped by 0 bases and J by 5 bases; unmatched bases: 1. Germline lookup yields CDR1 SGHNT and CDR2 YYREEE (reference sequence). The CDR3 loop spans 15 amino acids. CDR3 sequence: CASSLGTGGNNEQFF. As DNA, the CDR3 is TGTGCCAGCAGCTTGGGGACAGGGGGCAACAATGAGCAGTTCTTC.